This TCR beta chain was identified in a study of long-term antiretroviral therapy in people with HIV. For each donor, at least one pre-ART and at least two post-ART PBMC samples were available. Trimming left V 0 bases short and J 5 bases short, with 5 bases between. The CDR3 has 12 amino acids. Germline assignment: CDR1 SGHNT and CDR2 YYREEE (reference sequence). Sequencing relied on immunoSEQ assay v3.0, run at survey level. Method: immunoSEQ multiplex PCR; TCRdb's copy keeps in-frame clones and lacks some. Altogether about 24,000 clones are present, 87% being singletons, with the ten largest covering about 9%.

The source was unsorted PBMCs, collected 1.8 years before starting antiretroviral therapy. The TCR originated in a man in his fifties with HIV. This chain connects TRBV5-4 to TRBJ1-2; D is unclear. The CDR3 reads CASSLAGYGYTF. The CDR3 nucleotides read TGTGCCAGCAGCTTGGCCGGTTATGGCTACACCTTC.